These 15 T cell receptor beta chains were sequenced from one sample in a study of shared clonotypes between healthy human individuals. The method was immunoSEQ multiplex PCR; TCRdb's version includes in-frame clones alone and lacks a portion of them. The table has a few million clones, 90% to 95% seen once. Material: naive CD4+ T cells sorted from blood. Subset specified: CD45RA+ positively selected. Receptors were obtained from a man aged 18 to 30 in good health.

This clone was detected a few times. V is TRBV5-1 and J is TRBJ1-2; D unclear. Looked up from germline, CDR1 is SGHRS and CDR2 is YFSETQ. The CDR3 is made up of 15 amino acids. V was cut by 3 bases and J by 4 bases, with 16 bases left in between. CDR3 amino acids: CASSSAGFLSYGYTF. CDR3 in DNA: TGCGCCAGCAGCTCGGCAGGCTTCTTGAGCTATGGCTACACCTTC.

The J gene is TRBJ2-5, the V gene TRBV4-2, with D tentatively TRBD2 (6 bases). In germline, CDR1 is LGHNA, CDR2 YNFKEQ. The CDR3 contains 15 residues. Trimming stripped 3 bases from V and 6 bases from J, with 17 bases between. The CDR3 spells CASSQEGPSYQTQYF. The CDR3 nucleotides read TGTGCCAGCAGCCAGGAGGGCCCCAGCTACCAGACCCAGTACTTC.

This chain links TRBV1 with TRBJ2-7; the table's TRBD2 call for D was not verified on the DNA. TRBV1 constitutes a pseudogene. CDR3 size: 16 residues. This chain's CDR3 is CTSSQDKGLAVYEQYF. The CDR3 DNA is TGCACCAGCAGCCAAGATAAGGGACTAGCAGTCTACGAGCAGTACTTC.

The V and J genes are TRBV6-1 and TRBJ1-2, with 10 bases that match TRBD1. This CDR3 comprises 14 residues. Trimming took 7 bases from V and 4 from J; bases not matched to a gene: 6. In germline, CDR1 is MNHNS, CDR2 SASEGT. CDR3 in amino acids: CASILTGGSYGYTF. The CDR3 DNA follows: TGTGCCAGCATTTTGACAGGGGGCTCCTATGGCTACACCTTC.

This clone has just one count. The V call is TRBV6-6, the J call TRBJ2-5; D is undetermined. V dropped 8 bases and J dropped 5 bases, with 18 bases sitting between them. The germline gives CDR1 MNHNY, CDR2 SVGAGI (reference sequence). The CDR3 is 14 residues long. The CDR3 here is CASRLVGSGETQYF. CDR3 coding DNA: TGTGCCAGCCGCCTTGTTGGGTCTGGCGAGACCCAGTACTTC.

A single count supports this clone. The chain has TRBV5-1 and TRBJ2-7; tentative D call: TRBD2 (6 bases). The germline gives CDR1 SGHRS, CDR2 YFSETQ. The CDR3 has 17 residues. Trimming stripped 4 bases from V and 2 bases from J, with 22 bases between. Written as DNA, the CDR3 is TGCGCCAGCAGCCCGACCCCCCGGGGGACTGGGACCTACGAGCAGTACTTC. It yields the protein CASSPTPRGTGTYEQYF.

DNA of the CDR3: TGTGCCTGGAGTCGGCAGGATAGGGAGACCCAGTACTTC. As protein: CAWSRQDRETQYF. The genes are TRBV30 and TRBJ2-5; D gene ambiguous. CDR1 is GTSNPN and CDR2 is SVGIG in the germline V gene (reference sequence). The length of the CDR3 is 13 residues. The V and J ends lost 2 bases and 5 bases respectively, with 12 bases between them.

The gene calls are TRBV28 and TRBJ1-5; D remains ambiguous. Deletions cut 3 bases from V and 1 base from J, with 10 bases between. The CDR3 is 15 amino acids. From germline, CDR1 is MDHEN and CDR2 SYDVKM. CDR3 residues: CASSFVAKSNQPQHF. In nucleotides, the CDR3 is TGTGCCAGCAGTTTTGTGGCAAAAAGCAATCAGCCCCAGCATTTT.

V and J are TRBV10-3 and TRBJ2-2, with unresolved D. From germline, CDR1 is ENHRY and CDR2 SYGVKD. The CDR3 is 15 residues long. The V and J ends lost 2 bases and 7 bases respectively, with 14 bases between them. For the CDR3, the DNA is TGTGCCATCAGTGAGGGAGAGCACCTGGGCGGGGAGCTGTTTTTT. Its protein is CAISEGEHLGGELFF.

The chain employs TRBV5-6 and TRBJ1-3; no clear D gene. V was pared by 7 bases and J by 1 base, with 18 bases between. The CDR3 extends over 16 amino acids. Per the germline V gene, CDR1 is SGHDT and CDR2 is YYEEEE. The CDR3, as DNA: TGTGCCAGCGCATCATTCCTTCGGGGATCTGGAAACACCATATATTTT. This sequence encodes CASASFLRGSGNTIYF.

Remarks on this clone: The junction shows a germline mismatch at one end, possibly a read error. J is TRBJ2-3 and V is TRBV7-7, with 11 bases that match TRBD2. The CDR3 consists of 17 residues. The germline V gene has CDR1 SSHAT and CDR2 FNYEAQ (reference sequence). The CDR3 here is CASSLGTSGLSTDTQYF. CDR3 in DNA: TGTGCTAGCAGCTTAGGGACTAGCGGACTTAGCACAGATACGCAGTATTTT.

The rearrangement joins TRBV19 to TRBJ1-2, with 7 bases identical to TRBD1. Germline V gene sequence: CDR1 LNHDA, CDR2 SQIVND (reference sequence). The CDR3 sequence is 12 residues long. V was pared by 5 bases and J by 10 bases, with 7 bases of the junction left unmatched. In DNA form, the CDR3 reads TGTGCCAGTAGTGGGACAGCCGCCCCCTACACCTTC. Amino acid sequence: CASSGTAAPYTF.

The chain combines TRBV7-9 with TRBJ2-7; TRBD2 agrees at 14 bases. This CDR3 contains 15 residues. CDR1 is SEHNR, CDR2 FQNEAQ, per germline (reference sequence). The ends lost 5 bases at V and 4 bases at J; junction bases unmatched: 4. CDR3 coding DNA: TGTGCCAGCAGCCTGACTAGCGGGAGGGGTTACGAGCAGTACTTC. The encoded protein is CASSLTSGRGYEQYF.

This clone showed up just once. The chain is built from TRBV7-3 and TRBJ2-7; unclear D gene. The germline gives CDR1 SGHTA, CDR2 FQGTGA. Between the trimmed V and J ends, which lost 4 bases and 5 bases, there was a span of 3 bases. There are 10 residues in the CDR3. In DNA form, the CDR3 reads TGTGCCAGCAGCTATCACGAGCAGTACTTC. Translating gives CASSYHEQYF.

V is TRBV25-1 and J is TRBJ1-4, with 9 bases fitting TRBD1. Per the germline V gene, CDR1 is MGHDK and CDR2 is SYGVNS. The CDR3 is 14 residues long. J gave up 8 bases and V 6 bases, and 7 bases lay outside the gene matches. CDR3 coding DNA: TGTGCCAGCAGCTACAGGGGGCCGTGGGAAAAACTGTTTTTT. It is translated as CASSYRGPWEKLFF.